This T cell receptor beta chain is from a study of CXCR4 blockade with PD-1 therapy in pancreatic cancer (dated by TCRdb to 2018 to 2020). Background for the entire study: The study analyzed resected pancreatic ductal adenocarcinoma using multiplex immunohistochemistry and TCRbeta immunosequencing, along with ex vivo slice culture to test PD-1 and CXCR4 blockade. To assess intratumoral heterogeneity, two geographically distinct regions from each of roughly 6 tumors were TCR-sequenced. Overall study results and their limits: Although tumors showed clonal expansion, with a mean productive clonality of 0.14 compared with under 0.055 in healthy blood, clonality was not correlated with survival. Because only TCRbeta chains were sequenced, true antigen-specificity overlap among convergent dominant clones remained unconfirmed while awaiting paired alpha-beta single-cell sequencing. Amino acid clone frequency correlated strongly with the number of distinct nucleotide rearrangements encoding it, suggesting convergent selection by common tumor antigens.

Extracted DNA was used for immunosequencing of TCRbeta CDR3 regions with the immunoSEQ Assay at Adaptive Biotechnologies. The study's own analysis went as follows. To measure the absolute abundance of each unique TCRbeta CDR3, the sequences were collapsed and filtered. Clonality was calculated as 1 minus Pielou's evenness, using only productive in-frame rearrangements. Regional overlap tracked the top 100 nucleotide rearrangements across paired samples, with Morisita index comparing paired versus unrelated samples. The immunoSEQ Rearrangement Details tool was used to assess convergence of nucleotide rearrangements onto identical amino acid sequences. Entries here come from immuneACCESS through TCRdb and include only in-frame sequences with V and J called. Some clones fail to appear in such tables; in the studies checked, an unresolved V gene covers under half of the shortfall, and the cause of the remainder is unknown. V and J calls and clone size are given by that table; D and trimming were obtained from the DNA. The sample includes a few thousand clones, with roughly two fifths observed a single time. Less than 20% of the sample belongs to the ten largest clones.

CDR3 length: 14 amino acids, cysteine to phenylalanine. Only the CDR3 DNA stays, 42 bases, in frame from base 1. Trimming costs V 2 bases and J 5 bases, and their ends lie 9 bases apart. The germline V gene specifies SGHNT as CDR1 and YENEEA as CDR2. The archived tumor blocks were obtained from patients to whom no neoadjuvant therapy had been administered before resection. In the preserved-tissue arm of the study, about 30 surgical resection samples from approximately 26 previously untreated pancreatic ductal adenocarcinoma patients were used. DNA for the resection arm was extracted from ten 5-micron curls of FFPE tumor cut next to the multiplex immunohistochemistry slide. As for this clone: This clone's antigen is unknown. There are no base qualities to consult, and no much larger clone falls within one base.

The sequenced sample consisted of tumor tissue. The origin of this receptor is a human donor with pancreatic ductal adenocarcinoma. The chain is assembled from TRBV11-3 and TRBJ2-2, with the D gene call left open. The DNA sequence is TGTGCCAGCAGCTTATTGCGGAATACCGGGGAGCTGTTTTTT. It codes for CASSLLRNTGELFF.